The 9 T cell receptor beta chains presented below share a single source sample, sequenced in a study of regulatory T cells in long-lasting Graves disease. Library construction for TCR beta used iRepertoire HTBI primers and Arm-PCR of CDR3 regions. One entry per CDR3 protein, called by TCRdb with MiXCR from the multiplex PCR reads. The sample yields about 320,000 distinct CDR3 sequences, 18% seen once. Documented time point: newly diagnosed GD, antithyroid drugs for less than 3 months. The TCR library was made from RNA extracted from PBMCs. Sequencing used peripheral blood mononuclear cells (PBMCs), obtained at new diagnosis, from a patient treated with antithyroid drugs. The receptor set was obtained from a female donor with Graves disease.

This clonotype came up many times. In DNA, the CDR3 is TGCGCCAGCAGCCCTCTGGGGTTCACGGGCACAGATACGCAGTATTTT. Translation: CASSPLGFTGTDTQYF. This rearrangement joins TRBV5-1 to TRBJ2-3; no clear D. There are 16 residues in the CDR3. Per the germline V gene, CDR1 is SGHRS and CDR2 is YFSETQ. Trimming removed 4 bases at V and 1 base at J, with 16 bases between.

This clonotype was counted at least ten times. The rearrangement uses TRBV6-5 and TRBJ2-2; 8 bases are shared with TRBD2. The germline CDR1 and CDR2 sequences are MNHEY and SVGAGI. The length of the CDR3 is 18 residues. The junction had 10 bases not matched to a gene; V was cut back by 0 bases and J by 4 bases. This chain's CDR3 is CASSYSSGGQGGTGELFF. As DNA, the CDR3 is TGTGCCAGCAGTTACTCGTCGGGGGGGCAGGGCGGCACCGGGGAGCTGTTTTTT.

The chain carries TRBV2 and TRBJ1-4; D uncertain. The V and J ends lost 7 bases and 8 bases respectively, with 20 bases between them. Germline-derived CDR1 and CDR2 are SNHLY and FYNNEI. The CDR3 sequence is 15 residues long. CDR3 in amino acids: CASMSDPIFNEKLFF. CDR3 bases: TGTGCCAGCATGTCGGACCCCATCTTCAACGAAAAACTGTTTTTT.

The rearrangement joins TRBV2 to TRBJ2-1; D uncertain. This CDR3 contains 16 residues. The ends were cut back, 4 bases at V and 0 bases at J, with 13 bases in the middle. CDR1 and CDR2 from the germline V gene are SNHLY and FYNNEI. DNA for the CDR3: TGTGCCAGCAGTGTTAAAGGGTCCTACTCCTACAATGAGCAGTTCTTC. It translates to CASSVKGSYSYNEQFF.

This clonotype was seen ten or more times. CDR3: CSAREGGGASSPLHF. CDR3 DNA sequence: TGCAGTGCTAGAGAGGGGGGGGGGGCTAGCTCACCCCTCCACTTT. The chain links TRBV20-1 to TRBJ1-6; D is possibly TRBD1 (6 bases). The CDR3 has 15 residues. Trimming took off 0 bases at V and 10 bases at J, with 16 bases between the two ends. The germline CDR1 and CDR2 sequences are DFQATT and SNEGSKA (reference sequence).

This clonotype appeared many times. J is TRBJ1-2 and V is TRBV19; D unresolved. CDR3 size: 12 residues. Germline CDR1 reads LNHDA; CDR2 reads SQIVND (reference sequence). The ends were cut back, 5 bases at V and 1 base at J, with 5 bases in the middle. The chain's CDR3 is CASSRDNYGYTF. The CDR3 bases are TGTGCCAGTAGTCGGGATAACTATGGCTACACCTTC.

This clonotype showed up many times. The chain uses TRBV2 and TRBJ2-1; 8 positions agree with TRBD1. Germline V gives CDR1 SNHLY, CDR2 FYNNEI. The CDR3 loop spans 16 amino acids. The V and J ends lost 6 bases and 6 bases, in that order; junction bases with no gene match: 13. CDR3 in amino acids: CASSTNGQGLANEQFF. The CDR3 nucleotides are TGTGCCAGCAGCACAAACGGACAGGGATTAGCCAATGAGCAGTTCTTC.

The chain couples TRBV7-2 to TRBJ1-4; no firm D call. This CDR3 is 13 amino acids long. V lost 5 bases to trimming and J lost 6 bases, with 10 bases between them. From germline, CDR1 is SGHTA and CDR2 FQGNSA. CDR3 nucleotides: TGTGCCAGCAGCCCCAGGAATGATGAAAAACTGTTTTTT. Translating it yields CASSPRNDEKLFF.

The CDR3 nucleotides read TGTGCCAGCAGGACCATCCGGACAGGAGACGAGCAGTACTTC. This gives the protein CASRTIRTGDEQYF. The chain recombines TRBV2 with TRBJ2-7, with 7 bases fitting TRBD1. Germline CDR1 is SNHLY and CDR2 is FYNNEI. This CDR3 comprises 14 residues. V trimming: 6 bases; J trimming: 5 bases; junction bases outside the gene matches: 10.